This record looks at one TCR beta chain sequence and its context. Its cognate antigen is unknown. This specimen belongs to a study of T cells in Graves' hyperthyroidism and ophthalmopathy. Across the study: Peripheral blood was taken when the disease was first diagnosed, before any treatment began. General study results and limits: Blood also carried most thyroid clonotypes expanded above 0.001.

V lost 10 bases, J lost 0 bases, and 16 bases lay in between. CDR3 length: 14 residues. Germline lookup yields CDR1 SEHNR and CDR2 FQNEAQ (reference sequence). RNA transcripts provided the source from which TCR beta CDR3 regions were amplified. During a first-round RT-PCR of the TCR CDR3, the HTBI primer set was used. Each CDR3 protein is one row after TCRdb ran MiXCR on the multiplex PCR reads. The sample holds over 350,000 distinct CDR3 sequences; about a fifth are singletons and the top ten take 35% to 45%. Patients were excluded because of uncontrolled infection, other autoimmune disease, pregnancy or lactation.

The sample comprised blood. J is TRBJ2-7 and V is TRBV7-9; a possible D gene is TRBD2 (6 bases). This receptor was identified in a young man with Graves' ophthalmopathy. CDR3 sequence: CATVQAGVSYEQYF. As DNA, the CDR3 is TGTGCCACGGTTCAAGCGGGCGTCTCCTACGAGCAGTACTTC.